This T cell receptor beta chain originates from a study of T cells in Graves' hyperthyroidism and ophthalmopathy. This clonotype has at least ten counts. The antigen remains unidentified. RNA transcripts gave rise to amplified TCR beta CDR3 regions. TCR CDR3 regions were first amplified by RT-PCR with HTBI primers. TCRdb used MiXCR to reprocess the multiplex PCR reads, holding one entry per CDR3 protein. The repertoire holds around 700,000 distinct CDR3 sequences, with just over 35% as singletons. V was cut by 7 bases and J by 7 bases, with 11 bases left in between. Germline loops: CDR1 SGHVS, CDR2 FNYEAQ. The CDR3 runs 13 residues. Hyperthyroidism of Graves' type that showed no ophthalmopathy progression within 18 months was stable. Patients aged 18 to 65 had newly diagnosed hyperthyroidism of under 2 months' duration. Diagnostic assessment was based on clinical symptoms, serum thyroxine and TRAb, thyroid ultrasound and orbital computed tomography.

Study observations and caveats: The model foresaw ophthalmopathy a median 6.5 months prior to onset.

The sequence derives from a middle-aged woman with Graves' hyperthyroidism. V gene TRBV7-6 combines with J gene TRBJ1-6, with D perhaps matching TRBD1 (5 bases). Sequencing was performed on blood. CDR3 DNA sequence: TGTGCCAGCAACCGTGGGGCAAATTCACCCCTCCACTTT. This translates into CASNRGANSPLHF.